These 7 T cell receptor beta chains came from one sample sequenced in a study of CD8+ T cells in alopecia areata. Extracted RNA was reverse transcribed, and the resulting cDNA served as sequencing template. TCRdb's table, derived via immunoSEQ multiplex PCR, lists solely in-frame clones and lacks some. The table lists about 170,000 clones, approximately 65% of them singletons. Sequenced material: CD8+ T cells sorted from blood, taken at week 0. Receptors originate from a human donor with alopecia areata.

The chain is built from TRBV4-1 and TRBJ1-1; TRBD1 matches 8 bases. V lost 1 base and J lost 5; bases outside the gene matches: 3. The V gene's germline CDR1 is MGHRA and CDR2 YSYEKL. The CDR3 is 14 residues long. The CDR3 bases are TGCGCCAGCAGCCAAGGACAGGGGAGTACTGAAGCTTTCTTT. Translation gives CASSQGQGSTEAFF.

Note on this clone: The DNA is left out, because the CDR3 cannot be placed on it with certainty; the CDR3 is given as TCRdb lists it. CDR3 loop: CASSFGQGSSGHTF. The V and J genes are TRBV5-6 and TRBJ1-2; the D segment call TRBD1 is taken from the table without a DNA check. With termini counted, the CDR3 has 14 amino acids. Germline V gives CDR1 SGHDT, CDR2 YYEEEE.

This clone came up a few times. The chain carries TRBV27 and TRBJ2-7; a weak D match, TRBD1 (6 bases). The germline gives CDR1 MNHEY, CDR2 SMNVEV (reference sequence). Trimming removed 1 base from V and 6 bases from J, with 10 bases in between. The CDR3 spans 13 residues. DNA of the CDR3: TGTGCCAGCAGTTTATACAGGGAAAGCGAGCAGTACTTC. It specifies CASSLYRESEQYF.

This CDR3 reads CATQGGPNTEAFF. CDR3 bases: TGTGCCACCCAGGGAGGGCCGAACACTGAAGCTTTCTTT. This sequence joins TRBV6-1 and TRBJ1-1; D might be TRBD1 (5 bases). Trimming shortened V by 10 bases and J by 1 base, and 13 bases separated the two germline ends. The CDR3 has 13 residues. Germline V CDR1 and CDR2: MNHNS, SASEGT.

The CDR3 DNA follows: TGTGCCAGGGGGACAGGGGAAGAGTACGGCTACGAGCAGTACTTC. Protein: CARGTGEEYGYEQYF. The J gene is TRBJ2-7, the V gene TRBV7-6, with 10 bases matching TRBD1. The CDR3 totals 15 residues. In germline, CDR1 is SGHVS, CDR2 FNYEAQ. Losses at the gene ends were 9 bases for V and 3 bases for J; bases not matched to a gene: 11.

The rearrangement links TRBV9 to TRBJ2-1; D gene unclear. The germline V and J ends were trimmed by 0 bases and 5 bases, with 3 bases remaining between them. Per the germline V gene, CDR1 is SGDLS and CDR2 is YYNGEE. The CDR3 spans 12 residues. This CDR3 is CASSVGDNEQFF. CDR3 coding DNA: TGTGCCAGCAGCGTAGGGGACAATGAGCAGTTCTTC.

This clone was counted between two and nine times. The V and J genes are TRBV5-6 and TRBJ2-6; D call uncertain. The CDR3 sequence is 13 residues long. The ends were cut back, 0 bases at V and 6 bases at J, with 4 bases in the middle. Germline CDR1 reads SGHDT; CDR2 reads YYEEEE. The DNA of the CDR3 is TGTGCCAGCAGCTTGGGTGTGGCCAACGTCCTGACTTTC. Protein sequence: CASSLGVANVLTF.